This entry describes one T cell receptor beta chain. Its target is not known. The data originate from a study of neurological immune-mediated disorders. Whole-study findings and limits: Whereas HTLV-1-associated myelopathy showed the most TCR clonal expansion, multiple sclerosis showed the least, with levels below those of healthy controls.

The sorted libraries started from 850,000 to 1,000,000 CD4+ or CD8+ T cells. The method for making cDNA was 5'RACE, and it used 10-nucleotide random UMIs. Every sequencing run gave over 200 million TCR-beta sequences, taken from 15-18 subjects. A single record per CDR3 protein comes from TCRdb applying MiXCR to the 5' RACE reads. Among 17,000 or so distinct CDR3 sequences, approximately 11% were seen once, and the ten largest hold 25% to 35%. CDR3 length: 13 residues. V lost 6 bases and J 3 bases, leaving 11 bases between the germline ends. CDR1 and CDR2 (germline): MNHEY, SVGAGI. The sequenced material came from CD8+ T cells from blood. The receptor was isolated from a woman aged 50 to 65 in good health. The chain is built from TRBV6-5 and TRBJ2-5; D uncertain. CDR3: CASSLGSEETQYF. In nucleotides, the CDR3 is TGTGCCAGCAGCCTCGGATCCGAAGAGACCCAGTACTTC.